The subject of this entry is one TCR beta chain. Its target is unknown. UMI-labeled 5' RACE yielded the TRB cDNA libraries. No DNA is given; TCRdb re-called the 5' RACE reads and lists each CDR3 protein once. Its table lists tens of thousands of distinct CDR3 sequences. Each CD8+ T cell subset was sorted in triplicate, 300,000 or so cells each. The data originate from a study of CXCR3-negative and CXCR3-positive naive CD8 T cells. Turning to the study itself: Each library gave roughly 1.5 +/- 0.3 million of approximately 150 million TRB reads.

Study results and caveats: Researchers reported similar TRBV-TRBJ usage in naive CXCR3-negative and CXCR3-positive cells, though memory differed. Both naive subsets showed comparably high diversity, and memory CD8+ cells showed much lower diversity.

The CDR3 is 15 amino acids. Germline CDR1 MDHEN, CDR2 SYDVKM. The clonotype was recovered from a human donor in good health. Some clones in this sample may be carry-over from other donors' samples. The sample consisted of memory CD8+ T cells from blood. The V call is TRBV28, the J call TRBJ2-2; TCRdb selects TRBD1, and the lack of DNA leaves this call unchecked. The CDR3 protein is CASSPGPRDTGELFF.